The 7 T cell receptor beta chains below come from one sample, sequenced in a study of blood T cell repertoires in COVID-19 (dated by TCRdb to the early 2020s). Library preparation employed the immunoSEQ multiplex PCR assay. Sourced from immuneACCESS, this table was stored by TCRdb with only in-frame sequences that have V and J called. A share of the clones is absent; for the studies checked, an unresolved V gene accounts for under half, and the remainder has no known explanation. Present in this sample are about 210,000 clones, around 81% of which were seen just once. The ten top clones hold 8% to 9% of the sample. The sequenced material came from PBMCs or T cells enriched from blood (not recorded which). These receptors originate from a woman aged 45-65 years with acute COVID-19.

This clone has only one observation. This chain links TRBV27 with TRBJ2-3; D is perhaps TRBD2 (6 bases). The germline V gene has CDR1 MNHEY and CDR2 SMNVEV (reference sequence). V was pared by 4 bases and J by 2 bases, with 13 bases between. CDR3 length: 15 residues. CDR3 DNA: TGTGCCAGCAGTTCCCTCCGGACTACCACAGATACGCAGTATTTT. It translates to CASSSLRTTTDTQYF.

J is TRBJ2-5 and V is TRBV28; 7 nucleotides line up with TRBD2. The germline gives CDR1 MDHEN, CDR2 SYDVKM. V lost 8 bases to trimming and J lost 5 bases; unmatched junction nucleotides: 5. The CDR3 sequence is 12 residues long. As DNA, the CDR3 is TGTGCCAGCCGACTAGCCGGGGAGACCCAGTACTTC. Translation: CASRLAGETQYF.

The chain links TRBV5-1 to TRBJ2-2, with a tentative D call TRBD1 (6 bases). The germline gives CDR1 SGHRS, CDR2 YFSETQ. Trimming removed 5 bases at V and 7 bases at J, with 15 bases between. The length of the CDR3 is 14 residues. The CDR3 DNA reads TGCGCCAGCAGTCCGGACAGACCAGGCGGGGAGCTGTTTTTT. Translation: CASSPDRPGGELFF.

The chain recombines TRBV4-3 with TRBJ2-1, with 8 bases identical to TRBD2. V shed 2 bases, J shed 0 bases, and the junction held 9 bases outside the gene matches. This CDR3 has 18 residues. The germline CDR1 and CDR2 sequences are LGHNA and YSLEER. The CDR3 coding sequence is TGCGCCAGCAGCCAATCGCCTCCCAGCGGGAGCTCCTACAATGAGCAGTTCTTC. It encodes CASSQSPPSGSSYNEQFF.

This clone was seen a handful of times. The chain couples TRBV6-5 to TRBJ2-2; 8 bases agree with TRBD2. Germline-derived CDR1 and CDR2 are MNHEY and SVGAGI. This CDR3 has 14 amino acids. V dropped 5 bases and J dropped 8; count of bases not matched to a gene: 7. The CDR3 nucleotides read TGTGCCAGCAGTCCTATTAGCGGGGTGGGGGAGCTGTTTTTT. Translation: CASSPISGVGELFF.

In this sample, this clone turned up a few times. V is TRBV18 and J is TRBJ2-1, with a possible D match to TRBD2 (5 bases). The CDR3 is made up of 13 amino acids. V was shortened by 5 bases and J by 8 bases, with 13 bases between the two germline ends. Germline V gives CDR1 KGHSH, CDR2 LQKENI. CDR3 loop: CASSAGLPDEQFF. CDR3 sequence (DNA): TGTGCCAGCTCAGCAGGACTCCCGGATGAGCAGTTCTTC.

This chain links TRBV11-2 with TRBJ2-2; the D gene is possibly TRBD1 (5 bases). The CDR3 spans 15 residues. The germline V gene has CDR1 SGHAT and CDR2 FQNNGV. The V end lost 2 bases, the J end lost 6 bases, and 13 bases lay between the germline ends. CDR3 sequence (DNA): TGTGCCAGCAGCTTACAGCAGGGTATAGCCGGGGAGCTGTTTTTT. This codes for CASSLQQGIAGELFF.